This T cell receptor (beta chain) derives from a study of cytomegalovirus exposure and HLA in healthy donors. In the study overall: A previous analysis identified 95 million to 130 million unique TCR beta sequences derived from 180 million or so T cells.

Primers included in the PCR were 60 Vbeta and 13 Jbeta primers. Sequencing was performed with immunoSEQ multiplex PCR; in TCRdb, only in-frame clones are kept and a portion is missing. The sample lists over 150,000 clones, over 75% occurring once. The CDR3 is made up of 16 amino acids. The germline V and J ends were trimmed by 4 bases and 0 bases, with 13 bases remaining between them. Germline V lookup: CDR1 LNHDA, CDR2 SQIVND (reference sequence). Only a few counts were recorded for this clone. What it binds is unknown. Overall study results and limits: V segments that were indistinguishable, TRBV6-2 and TRBV6-3 among them, were omitted from analysis. In a later analysis, HLA-associated TCR beta chains were more clonally expanded than equally common others.

V gene TRBV19 combines with J gene TRBJ1-3; D is ambiguous. The sequenced material came from PBMCs. The receptor's source is a woman younger than 30 in good health and CMV-seronegative. The chain's CDR3 is CASSTRHGSSGNTIYF. The CDR3 bases are TGTGCCAGTAGTACCCGACACGGGAGCTCTGGAAACACCATATATTTT.